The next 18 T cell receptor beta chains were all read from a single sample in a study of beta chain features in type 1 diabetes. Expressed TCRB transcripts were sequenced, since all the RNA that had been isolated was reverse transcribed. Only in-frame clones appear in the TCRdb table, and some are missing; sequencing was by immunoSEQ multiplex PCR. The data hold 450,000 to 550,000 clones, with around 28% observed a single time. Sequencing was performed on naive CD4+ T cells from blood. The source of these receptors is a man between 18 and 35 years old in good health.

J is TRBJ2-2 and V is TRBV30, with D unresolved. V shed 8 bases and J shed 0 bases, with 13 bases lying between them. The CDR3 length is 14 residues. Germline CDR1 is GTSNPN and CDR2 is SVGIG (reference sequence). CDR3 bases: TGTGCCCGTCGTGACTTCGCGAACACCGGGGAGCTGTTTTTT. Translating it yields CARRDFANTGELFF.

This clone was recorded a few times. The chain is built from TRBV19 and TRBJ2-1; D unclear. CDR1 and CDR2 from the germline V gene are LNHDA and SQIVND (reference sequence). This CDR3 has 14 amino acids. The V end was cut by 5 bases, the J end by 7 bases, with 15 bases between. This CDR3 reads CASSPYSTRNEQFF. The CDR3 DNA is TGTGCCAGTAGTCCATACTCGACCAGGAATGAGCAGTTCTTC.

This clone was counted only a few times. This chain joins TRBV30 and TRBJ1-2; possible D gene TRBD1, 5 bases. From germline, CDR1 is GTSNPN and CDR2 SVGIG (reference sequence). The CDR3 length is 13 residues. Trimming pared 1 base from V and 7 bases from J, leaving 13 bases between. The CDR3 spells CAWSESGWFGYTF. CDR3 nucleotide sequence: TGTGCCTGGAGTGAATCAGGGTGGTTTGGCTACACCTTC.

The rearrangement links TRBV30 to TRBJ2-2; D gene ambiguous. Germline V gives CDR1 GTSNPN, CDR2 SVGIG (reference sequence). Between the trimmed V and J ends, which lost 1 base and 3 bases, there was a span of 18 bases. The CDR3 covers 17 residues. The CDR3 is CAWSGARTTSHTGELFF. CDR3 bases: TGTGCCTGGAGTGGGGCTAGAACCACCTCACACACCGGGGAGCTGTTTTTT.

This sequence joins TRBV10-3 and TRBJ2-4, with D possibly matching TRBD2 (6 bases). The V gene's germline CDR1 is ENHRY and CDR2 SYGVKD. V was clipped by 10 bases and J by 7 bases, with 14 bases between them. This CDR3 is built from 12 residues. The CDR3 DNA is TGTGCCACCAGGGCGGCGGGGAACATTCAGTACTTC. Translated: CATRAAGNIQYF.

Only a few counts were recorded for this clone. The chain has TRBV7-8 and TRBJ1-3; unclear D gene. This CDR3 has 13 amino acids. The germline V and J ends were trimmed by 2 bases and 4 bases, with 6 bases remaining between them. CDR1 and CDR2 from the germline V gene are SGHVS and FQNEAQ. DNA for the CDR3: TGTGCCAGCAGCTTACCAGGAGGAAACACCATATATTTT. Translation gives CASSLPGGNTIYF.

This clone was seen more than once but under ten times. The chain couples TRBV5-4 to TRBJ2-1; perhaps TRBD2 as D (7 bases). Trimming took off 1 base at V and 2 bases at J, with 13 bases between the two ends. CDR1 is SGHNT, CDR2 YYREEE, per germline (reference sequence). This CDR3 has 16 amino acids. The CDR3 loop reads CASSLPGGLAYNEQFF. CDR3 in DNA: TGTGCCAGCAGCTTGCCGGGGGGCCTGGCCTACAATGAGCAGTTCTTC.

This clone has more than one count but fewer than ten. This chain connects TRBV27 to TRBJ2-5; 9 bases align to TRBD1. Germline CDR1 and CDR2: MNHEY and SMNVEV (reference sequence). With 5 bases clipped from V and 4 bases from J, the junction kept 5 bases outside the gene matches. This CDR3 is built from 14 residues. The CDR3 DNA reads TGTGCCAGCAGTCGACAGGGGGATTTAGAGACCCAGTACTTC. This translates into CASSRQGDLETQYF.

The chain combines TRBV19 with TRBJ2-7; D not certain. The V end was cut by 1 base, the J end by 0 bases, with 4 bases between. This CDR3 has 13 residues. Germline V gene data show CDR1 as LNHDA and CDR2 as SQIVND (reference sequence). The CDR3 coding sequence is TGTGCCAGTAGTATAGTCAGCTCCTACGAGCAGTACTTC. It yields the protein CASSIVSSYEQYF. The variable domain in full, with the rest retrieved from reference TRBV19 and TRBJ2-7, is DGGITQSPKYLFRKEGQNVTLSCEQNLNHDAMYWYRQDPGQGLRLIYYSQIVNDFQKGDIAEGYSVSREKKESFPLTVTSAQKNPTAFYLCASSIVSSYEQYFGPGTRLTVT.

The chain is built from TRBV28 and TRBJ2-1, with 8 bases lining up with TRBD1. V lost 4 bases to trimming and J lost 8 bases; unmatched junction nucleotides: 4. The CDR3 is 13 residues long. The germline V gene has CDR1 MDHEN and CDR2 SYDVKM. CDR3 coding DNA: TGTGCCAGCAGTTGCAGGGGGCGGGATGAGCAGTTCTTC. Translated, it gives CASSCRGRDEQFF.

In DNA, the CDR3 is TGTGCCAGCAGCACAGGGGTCCGAGAGACCCAGTACTTC. Protein sequence: CASSTGVRETQYF. The chain joins TRBV7-6 to TRBJ2-5; 7 bases align to TRBD1. J lost 4 bases, V lost 5 bases, and 4 bases had no gene match. Germline CDR1 reads SGHVS; CDR2 reads FNYEAQ. CDR3 length: 13 amino acids.

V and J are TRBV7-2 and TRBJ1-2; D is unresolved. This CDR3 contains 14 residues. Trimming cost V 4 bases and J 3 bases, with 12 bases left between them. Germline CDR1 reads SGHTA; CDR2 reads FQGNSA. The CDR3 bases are TGTGCCAGCAGCTCGCGGACGGAGTACTATGGCTACACCTTC. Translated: CASSSRTEYYGYTF.

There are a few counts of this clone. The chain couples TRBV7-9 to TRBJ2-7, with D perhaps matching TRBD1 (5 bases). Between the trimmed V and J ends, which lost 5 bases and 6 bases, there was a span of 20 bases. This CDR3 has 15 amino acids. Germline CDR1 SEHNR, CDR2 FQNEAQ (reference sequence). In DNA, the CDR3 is TGTGCCAGCAGCCCCATCGGGCACTCAAGGGGCGAGCAGTACTTC. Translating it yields CASSPIGHSRGEQYF.

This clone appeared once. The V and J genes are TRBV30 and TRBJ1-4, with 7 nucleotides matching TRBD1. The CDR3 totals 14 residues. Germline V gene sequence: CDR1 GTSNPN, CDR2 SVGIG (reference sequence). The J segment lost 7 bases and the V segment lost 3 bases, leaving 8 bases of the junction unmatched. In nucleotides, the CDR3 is TGTGCCTGGAGGAAACAGGGGTTTAGTGAAAAACTGTTTTTT. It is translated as CAWRKQGFSEKLFF.

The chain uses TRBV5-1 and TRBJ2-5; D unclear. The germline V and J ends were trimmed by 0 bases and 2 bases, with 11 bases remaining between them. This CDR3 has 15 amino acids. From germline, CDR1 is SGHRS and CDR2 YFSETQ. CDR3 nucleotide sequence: TGCGCCAGCAGCTTGGGCCCCAAGGGTCAAGAGACCCAGTACTTC. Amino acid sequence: CASSLGPKGQETQYF.

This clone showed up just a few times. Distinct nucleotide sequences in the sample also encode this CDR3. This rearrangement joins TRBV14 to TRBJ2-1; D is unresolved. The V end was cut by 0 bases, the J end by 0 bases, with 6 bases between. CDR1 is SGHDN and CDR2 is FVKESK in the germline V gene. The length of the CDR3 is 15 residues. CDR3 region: CASSQDPSSYNEQFF. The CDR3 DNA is TGTGCCAGCAGCCAAGATCCCAGCTCCTACAATGAGCAGTTCTTC.

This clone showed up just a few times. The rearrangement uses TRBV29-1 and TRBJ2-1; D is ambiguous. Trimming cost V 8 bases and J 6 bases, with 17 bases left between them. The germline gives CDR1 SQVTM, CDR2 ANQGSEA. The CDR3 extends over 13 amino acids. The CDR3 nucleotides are TGCAGCACATCCGGGCCCTCGGCCAATGAGCAGTTCTTC. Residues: CSTSGPSANEQFF.

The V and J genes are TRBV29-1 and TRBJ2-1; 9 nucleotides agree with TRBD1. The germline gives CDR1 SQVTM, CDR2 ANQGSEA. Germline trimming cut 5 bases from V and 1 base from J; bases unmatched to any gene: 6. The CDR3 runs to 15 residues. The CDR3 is CSVSKGTGSYNEQFF. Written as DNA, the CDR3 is TGCAGCGTTTCTAAAGGGACAGGGTCCTACAATGAGCAGTTCTTC.